The next 7 T cell receptor beta chains were all read from a single sample in a study of memory CD8 T cells in hepatitis C reinfection. Generated by immunoSEQ multiplex PCR, the TCRdb table keeps only in-frame clones and is missing some. The data show about 45,000 clones, roughly 88% seen once. The sample's time point: peak reinfection, 3 to 8 weeks after reinfection detection. TCR sequencing was done directly ex vivo on sorted cells, without expansion in vitro. Sequenced sample: naive CD8+ T cells sorted from blood. The receptors here all came from a man between 18 and 35 years old with hepatitis C virus infection.

The V call is TRBV25-1, the J call TRBJ1-2, with 9 bases that match TRBD1. There are 14 residues in the CDR3. Trimming took 8 bases from V and 9 from J; bases not matched to a gene: 13. Germline loops: CDR1 MGHDK, CDR2 SYGVNS. CDR3 loop: CASASPGQGRSYTF. The CDR3, as DNA: TGTGCCAGCGCTTCACCGGGACAGGGTAGGAGCTACACCTTC.

V is TRBV7-9 and J is TRBJ2-5; 9 bases are shared with TRBD1. The germline V gene has CDR1 SEHNR and CDR2 FQNEAQ (reference sequence). V dropped 5 bases and J dropped 4; count of bases not matched to a gene: 8. This CDR3 has 15 amino acids. The CDR3 region is CASSHGQGSGETQYF. CDR3 coding DNA: TGTGCCAGCAGCCACGGACAGGGGTCAGGAGAGACCCAGTACTTC.

The chain joins TRBV6-1 to TRBJ2-1, with a possible D match to TRBD1 (6 bases). The germline V gene has CDR1 MNHNS and CDR2 SASEGT. The ends were cut back, 7 bases at V and 0 bases at J, with 13 bases in the middle. This CDR3 region has 15 residues. This CDR3 is CASTEDRSSYNEQFF. The CDR3 DNA reads as TGTGCCAGCACCGAGGACAGAAGCTCCTACAATGAGCAGTTCTTC.

The chain has TRBV4-1 and TRBJ1-3, with D possibly TRBD1 on 5 matching bases. The germline V and J ends were trimmed by 1 base and 3 bases, with 7 bases remaining between them. Per the germline V gene, CDR1 is MGHRA and CDR2 is YSYEKL. The CDR3 runs 14 residues. CDR3 in amino acids: CASSQVGDGNTIYF. CDR3 in DNA: TGCGCCAGCAGCCAAGTAGGGGATGGAAACACCATATATTTT.

This clone was recorded only once. The chain recombines TRBV27 with TRBJ2-2; 8 bases line up with TRBD2. The germline gives CDR1 MNHEY, CDR2 SMNVEV (reference sequence). The CDR3 contains 13 residues. V gave up 5 bases and J gave up 4 bases; unmatched junction bases: 0. For the CDR3, the DNA is TGTGCCAGCAGTAGCGGGAGCACCGGGGAGCTGTTTTTT. Translation gives CASSSGSTGELFF.

The CDR3 sequence is CASSLRAGAGEKLFF. DNA for the CDR3: TGTGCCAGCAGTTTAAGGGCAGGGGCGGGTGAAAAACTGTTTTTT. This chain joins TRBV28 and TRBJ1-4; possibly TRBD1 for D (6 bases). The CDR3 sequence is 15 residues long. The V and J ends lost 2 bases and 7 bases respectively, with 14 bases between them. Germline V gene sequence: CDR1 MDHEN, CDR2 SYDVKM.

The chain recombines TRBV27 with TRBJ1-2; TRBD1 is a possible D gene (6 bases). V was trimmed by 4 bases and J by 4 bases, leaving 10 bases between them. Germline CDR1 is MNHEY and CDR2 is SMNVEV (reference sequence). CDR3 length equals 13 residues. In DNA, the CDR3 is TGTGCCAGCAGTTCCGGGACACTCTATGGCTACACCTTC. Translated, it gives CASSSGTLYGYTF.